A single sample gave rise to the 6 T cell receptor beta chains below, sequenced in a study of cytomegalovirus exposure and HLA in healthy donors. Measured with immunoSEQ multiplex PCR; TCRdb has only the in-frame clones, and not every one. This repertoire shows some 85,000 clones, about 96% found once; its top ten account for roughly 1.3%. Specimen: PBMCs. Every receptor here comes from a woman under 30 in good health and CMV-seronegative.

The gene calls are TRBV4-2 and TRBJ1-2, with TRBD1 matching 9 bases. The V and J ends lost 0 bases and 8 bases, in that order; junction bases with no gene match: 16. The CDR3 runs to 18 residues. Germline assignment: CDR1 LGHNA and CDR2 YNFKEQ. CDR3 sequence (DNA): TGTGCCAGCAGCCAAGATCATGGGACAGGGTGGGTTGTGGGAGGCTACACCTTC. This encodes CASSQDHGTGWVVGGYTF.

The chain has TRBV7-6 and TRBJ2-7; TRBD1 matches 9 bases. V lost 5 bases and J lost 4; bases outside the gene matches: 6. Germline lookup yields CDR1 SGHVS and CDR2 FNYEAQ. The CDR3 runs to 14 residues. The CDR3 DNA reads TGTGCCAGCAGCCGACGGACAGGGGAATACGAGCAGTACTTC. It specifies CASSRRTGEYEQYF.

The chain links TRBV10-1 to TRBJ2-5, with 16 bases lining up with TRBD2. Germline CDR1 reads WNHNN; CDR2 reads SYGVQD (reference sequence). The CDR3 extends over 15 amino acids. Trimming at V came to 5 bases and at J to 11 bases, leaving 8 bases not matched to a gene. The CDR3 sequence is CASSPGLAGGPSQYF. DNA for the CDR3: TGCGCCAGCAGTCCGGGACTAGCGGGAGGGCCATCTCAGTACTTC.

The V call is TRBV18, the J call TRBJ2-5; D is ambiguous. Per the germline V gene, CDR1 is KGHSH and CDR2 is LQKENI. Trimming cost V 2 bases and J 3 bases, with 7 bases left between them. This CDR3 is 13 amino acids long. The CDR3 coding sequence is TGTGCCAGCTCACCATTGTTAAAAGAGACCCAGTACTTC. The encoded protein is CASSPLLKETQYF.

The rearrangement joins TRBV4-1 to TRBJ1-3; 9 bases match TRBD1. J lost 0 bases, V lost 1 base, and 7 bases had no gene match. Germline CDR1 and CDR2: MGHRA and YSYEKL. This CDR3 comprises 18 residues. Written as DNA, the CDR3 is TGCGCCAGCAGCCAAGGAATGGGACAGGGATTCTCTGGAAACACCATATATTTT. This encodes CASSQGMGQGFSGNTIYF.

The chain is built from TRBV5-1 and TRBJ2-7; D not certain. Germline V gene lookup returns CDR1 SGHRS and CDR2 YFSETQ. There are 13 residues in the CDR3. V lost 1 base, J lost 2 bases, and 7 bases lay in between. The CDR3 here is CASSLSGTYEQYF. CDR3 DNA sequence: TGCGCCAGCAGCTTGTCAGGAACCTACGAGCAGTACTTC.